This T cell receptor (beta chain) was recovered during a study of human T cells and chemical hapten exposure. About the study: Mostly female, the patients presented with alopecia areata, totalis or universalis.

The CDR3 covers 14 residues. Trimming took 10 bases from V and 2 from J; bases not matched to a gene: 7. Germline loops: CDR1 ENHRY, CDR2 SYGVKD. TCRdb fed the RACE reads into MiXCR, producing one record per CDR3 protein. Among 240,000 or so distinct CDR3 sequences listed, about 9.4% were seen once. Sample time point: pre-sensitization, week 0. Treatment here: therapeutic diphenylcyclopropenone sensitization with weekly scalp DPC. Sequenced material: whole blood, taken in connection with sensitization to the hapten diphenylcyclopropenone (DPC). This TCR was sampled from a woman in her thirties or forties with alopecia areata. Some clones in this sample may be carry-over from other donors' samples. The genes are TRBV10-3 and TRBJ2-1, with 8 nucleotides matching TRBD2. CDR3 region: CATSTSGPYNEQFF. The CDR3 region has the DNA TGTGCCACCTCAACTAGCGGTCCCTACAATGAGCAGTTCTTC.